The clone carrying this T cell receptor beta chain was detected ten times or more. Its antigen is unidentified. These data are taken from a study of blood T cells in healthy people across ages. Study observations and caveats: The unknown donor CMV status may have confounded expanded clonotype changes. Correlation between TCR beta diversity and naive T cell percentage was strong.

Next came a second PCR, run for roughly 6 to 11 cycles, which used a sample-barcoded 5' primer along with a J-beta primer mix. From the 5' RACE reads, TCRdb called clonotypes with MiXCR, one entry per CDR3 protein. This sample has hundreds of thousands of distinct CDR3 sequences, with 32% found just once. Source material: blood. The source is a woman of 80 years or more in good health.

For the CDR3, the DNA is TGCAGTGCCCTAAACCCTCCCTGGGGTGAGCAGTTCTTC. This translates into CSALNPPWGEQFF. The chain joins TRBV20-1 to TRBJ2-1; D call uncertain. The CDR3 extends over 13 amino acids. Germline V gene sequence: CDR1 DFQATT, CDR2 SNEGSKA (reference sequence). With 6 bases removed from V and 9 bases from J, the gap between germline ends came to 18 bases.